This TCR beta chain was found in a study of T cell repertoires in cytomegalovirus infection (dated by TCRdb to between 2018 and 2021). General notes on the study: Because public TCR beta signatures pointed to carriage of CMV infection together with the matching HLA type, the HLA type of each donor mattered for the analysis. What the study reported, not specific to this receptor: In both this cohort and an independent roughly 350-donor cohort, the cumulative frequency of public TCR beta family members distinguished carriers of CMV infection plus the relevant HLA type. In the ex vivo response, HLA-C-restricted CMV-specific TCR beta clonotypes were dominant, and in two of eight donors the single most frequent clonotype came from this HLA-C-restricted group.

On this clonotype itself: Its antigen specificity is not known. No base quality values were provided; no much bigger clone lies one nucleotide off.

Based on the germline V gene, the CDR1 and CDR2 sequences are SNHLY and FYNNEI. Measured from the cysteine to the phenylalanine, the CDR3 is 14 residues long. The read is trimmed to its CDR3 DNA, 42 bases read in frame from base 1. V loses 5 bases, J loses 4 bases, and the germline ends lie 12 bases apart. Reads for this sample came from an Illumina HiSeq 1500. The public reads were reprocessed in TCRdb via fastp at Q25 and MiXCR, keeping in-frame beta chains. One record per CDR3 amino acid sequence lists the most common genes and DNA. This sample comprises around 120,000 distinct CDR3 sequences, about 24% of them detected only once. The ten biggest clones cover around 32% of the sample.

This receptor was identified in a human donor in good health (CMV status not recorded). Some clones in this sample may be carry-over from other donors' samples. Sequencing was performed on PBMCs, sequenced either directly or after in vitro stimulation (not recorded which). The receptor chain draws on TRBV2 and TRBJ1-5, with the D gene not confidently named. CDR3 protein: CASSRAGPNQPQHF. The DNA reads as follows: TGTGCCAGCAGTCGGGCAGGACCAAATCAGCCCCAGCATTTT.